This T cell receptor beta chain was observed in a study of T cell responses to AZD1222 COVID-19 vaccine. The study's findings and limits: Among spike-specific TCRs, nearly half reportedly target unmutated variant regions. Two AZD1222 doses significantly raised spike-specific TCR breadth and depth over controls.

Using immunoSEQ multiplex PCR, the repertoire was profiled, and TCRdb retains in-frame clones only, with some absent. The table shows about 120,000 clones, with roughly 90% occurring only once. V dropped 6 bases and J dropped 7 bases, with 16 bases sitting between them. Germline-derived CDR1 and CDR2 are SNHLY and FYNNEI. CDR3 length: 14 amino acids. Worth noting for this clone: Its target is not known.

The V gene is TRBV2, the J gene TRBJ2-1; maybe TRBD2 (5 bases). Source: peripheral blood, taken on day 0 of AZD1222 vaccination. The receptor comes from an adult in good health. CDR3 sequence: CASRSSLAGNEQFF. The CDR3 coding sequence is TGTGCCAGCAGGTCTTCCCTGGCGGGTAATGAGCAGTTCTTC.